This T cell receptor (beta chain) appears in the sequencing data of a study of radiotherapy plus CTLA-4 blockade in lung cancer. This CDR3 comprises 18 residues. CDR1 is SNHLY and CDR2 is FYNNEI in the germline V gene. The V gene lost 7 bases and the J gene lost 0 bases, with 24 bases spanning the gap. Profiled with immunoSEQ multiplex PCR; TCRdb holds only in-frame clones, not every one. The profile shows more than 30,000 clones, about 81% of them singletons. This clonotype originated in a human donor with non-small cell lung cancer that progressed on radiotherapy plus ipilimumab. Sample: peripheral blood, taken from a patient treated with radiotherapy plus ipilimumab. This chain connects TRBV2 to TRBJ1-2; D is unresolved. CDR3 protein: CASTSTPGLMRANYGYTF. Here the CDR3 DNA reads TGTGCCAGCACCTCGACCCCCGGACTGATGCGAGCTAACTATGGCTACACCTTC.